Listed here are 16 T cell receptor beta chains from one sample, sequenced in a study of T cells expressing NK-cell markers. TCRdb reanalyzed the 5' RACE reads and collapses them to one entry per CDR3 protein, without DNA. This table lists some 280,000 distinct CDR3 sequences. Specimen: blood T cells: a sorted CD56 or NKG2C T cell subset, CD4+ or CD8+ T cells, or bulk PBMC T cells (not recorded which). Receptors originate from a man in his late teens or twenties in good health.

The genes are TRBV6-5 and TRBJ1-4; TCRdb outputs TRBD1, but without DNA this stays unchecked. The germline V gene encodes CDR1 MNHEY and CDR2 SVGAGI. The CDR3 is 16 residues long. CDR3 sequence reads: CASSTSLQVLGEKLFF.

The rearrangement links TRBV11-2 to TRBJ2-5; TCRdb's assignment of TRBD2 cannot be checked, as there is no DNA. CDR1 is SGHAT, CDR2 FQNNGV, per germline. This CDR3 has 18 residues. CDR3 region: CASSRRLAGGPLVETQYF.

The chain employs TRBV9 and TRBJ2-3. The germline gives CDR1 SGDLS, CDR2 YYNGEE. This CDR3 is built from 16 residues. The chain's CDR3 is CASSANEHLSTDTQYF. The full variable domain, completed using reference TRBV9 and TRBJ2-3, is DSGVTQTPKHLITATGQRVTLRCSPRSGDLSVYWYQQSLDQGLQFLIQYYNGEERAKGNILERFSAQQFPDLHSELNLSSLELGDSALYFCASSANEHLSTDTQYFGPGTRLTVL.

This rearrangement joins TRBV11-1 to TRBJ2-3; the D call from TCRdb, TRBD2, cannot be confirmed without DNA. The V gene's germline CDR1 is SGHAT and CDR2 FQDESV (reference sequence). This CDR3 is built from 19 residues. This CDR3 is CASTLRTSGRPPDTDTQYF.

The chain couples TRBV29-1 to TRBJ1-1; the D gene TCRdb calls, TRBD1, cannot be checked with no DNA. This CDR3 has 17 residues. Germline CDR1 and CDR2: SQVTM and ANQGSEA. CDR3 sequence: CSVGFILTGGLNTEAFF.

This chain uses TRBV6-2 or TRBV6-3 with TRBJ1-2; as DNA is missing, the TRBD1 call by TCRdb cannot be tested. CDR3 length: 13 residues. Germline loops: CDR1 MNHEY, CDR2 SVGEGT. The CDR3 loop reads CASSKQGGYGYTF.

The chain employs TRBV6-1 and TRBJ1-4. Germline values: CDR1 MNHNS, CDR2 SASEGT. CDR3 length: 13 residues. The CDR3 region is CASRTAHNEKLFF.

CDR3 sequence: CASSYIRVYEQYF. The chain employs TRBV11-2 and TRBJ2-7. This CDR3 comprises 13 residues. CDR1 is SGHAT, CDR2 FQNNGV, per germline.

The rearrangement links TRBV5-1 to TRBJ2-5; TCRdb returns TRBD1, unconfirmable since there is no DNA. This CDR3 is built from 16 residues. Germline CDR1 and CDR2: SGHRS and YFSETQ. Here the CDR3 reads CASSLDGTSYQETQYF.

This chain uses TRBV5-1 with TRBJ2-1. Germline CDR1 reads SGHRS; CDR2 reads YFSETQ. The CDR3 is 13 residues long. This chain's CDR3 is CASSFARNNEQFF.

The chain employs TRBV5-5 and TRBJ2-3. The germline V gene encodes CDR1 SGHKS and CDR2 YYEKEE (reference sequence). This CDR3 region has 15 residues. This chain's CDR3 is CASSSERGRADTQYF.

The rearrangement links TRBV12-3 or TRBV12-4 to TRBJ2-7; TCRdb designates TRBD1, a call that cannot be tested without DNA. The CDR3 covers 15 residues. CDR3 protein: CASRPTMTGTYEQYF.

This chain joins TRBV4-2 and TRBJ1-3. Germline CDR1 LGHNA, CDR2 YNFKEQ. CDR3 length equals 14 residues. Here the CDR3 reads CASSREEPGNTIYF.

The V gene is TRBV5-1, the J gene TRBJ2-1; the TCRdb D gene call, TRBD2, has no DNA to confirm it. There are 19 residues in the CDR3. The germline CDR1 and CDR2 sequences are SGHRS and YFSETQ. The CDR3 reads CASSLDVSGRTASYNEQFF. Based on the CDR3 plus reference TRBV5-1 and TRBJ2-1, the full variable domain is KAGVTQTPRYLIKTRGQQVTLSCSPISGHRSVSWYQQTPGQGLQFLFEYFSETQRNKGNFPGRFSGRQFSNSRSEMNVSTLELGDSALYLCASSLDVSGRTASYNEQFFGPGTRLTVL.

The chain links TRBV6-1 to TRBJ2-2; TCRdb gives TRBD2 as the D gene, but with no DNA this cannot be confirmed. The germline V gene encodes CDR1 MNHNS and CDR2 SASEGT. The CDR3 is 16 amino acids. This CDR3 reads CASSEEVTIMTGELFF.

This chain joins TRBV20-1 and TRBJ2-1; with no DNA, the TCRdb D assignment of TRBD1 cannot be verified. This CDR3 is 15 amino acids long. Germline V lookup: CDR1 DFQATT, CDR2 SNEGSKA (reference sequence). The CDR3 is CSARGTSPVSNEQFF.